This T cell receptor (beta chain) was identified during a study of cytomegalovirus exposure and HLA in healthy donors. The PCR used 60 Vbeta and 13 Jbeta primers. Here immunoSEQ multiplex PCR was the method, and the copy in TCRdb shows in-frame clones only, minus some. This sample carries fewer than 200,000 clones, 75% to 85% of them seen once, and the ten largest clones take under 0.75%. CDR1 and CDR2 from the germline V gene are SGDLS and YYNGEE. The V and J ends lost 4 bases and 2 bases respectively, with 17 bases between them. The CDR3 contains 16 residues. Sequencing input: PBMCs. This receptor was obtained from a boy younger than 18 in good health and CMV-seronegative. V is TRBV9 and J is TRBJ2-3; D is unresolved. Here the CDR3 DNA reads TGTGCCAGCAGCCCAAAGAGTGGGCTTGTCACAGATACGCAGTATTTT. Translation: CASSPKSGLVTDTQYF.